This T cell receptor beta chain is drawn from a study of T-cell memory formation after mild COVID-19. TCR alpha and TCR beta cDNA libraries carrying sample barcodes and UMIs came from 5'RACE with constant-segment primers. TCRdb processed the 5' RACE reads anew with MiXCR; each CDR3 protein has one entry. The table lists roughly 280,000 distinct CDR3 sequences, roughly 16% of them singletons, with roughly 22% in the top ten. Per the germline V gene, CDR1 is SQVTM and CDR2 is ANQGSEA. The CDR3 has 14 residues. The ends lost 1 base at V and 2 bases at J; junction bases unmatched: 5. Material: PBMCs or a T cell subset sorted from them (not recorded which). This TCR was recovered from a man younger than 30 who had mild COVID-19 (a few samples of this study predate the infection). Cell type and time point are not known. The V call is TRBV29-1, the J call TRBJ2-7, with TRBD1 matching 7 bases. The DNA for the CDR3 is TGCAGCGTTGAAGGGACAGGCGAAACCTACGAGCAGTACTTC. Encoded protein: CSVEGTGETYEQYF.